The 9 T cell receptor beta chains below come from one sample, sequenced in a study of tumor-infiltrating lymphocytes in primary liver carcinoma. Co-extraction of RNA and DNA was performed on 20-30 mg of unsorted bulk tissue. Reverse transcription of around 0.45 ug total RNA with a constant-region primer produced TCR beta cDNA. A slightly modified ARM-PCR protocol with three nested multiplex PCR rounds produced these TCR beta libraries. TRBV1-TRBV30 forward and Cbeta reverse primers drove the first two roughly 9-cycle rounds. MiXCR was run by TCRdb on the multiplex PCR reads, yielding one entry per CDR3 protein. This sample has about 120,000 distinct CDR3 sequences, with 65% to 75% found just once. Material: tumor-adjacent normal liver tissue. These receptor sequences come from an older woman with primary liver carcinoma and hepatitis B virus infection.

A note on this clonotype: This may stem from a read error, because a much larger clone lies one nucleotide away. The chain's CDR3 is CAWSGMANTDTQYF. The CDR3 DNA is TGTGCCTGGAGCGGGATGGCTAACACAGATACGCAGTATTTT. The chain joins TRBV30 to TRBJ2-3; D might be TRBD2 (5 bases). V was cut by 3 bases and J by 2 bases, with 12 bases left in between. The length of the CDR3 is 14 residues. The germline V gene has CDR1 GTSNPN and CDR2 SVGIG (reference sequence).

The chain carries TRBV4-1 and TRBJ2-1; weak D call: TRBD1 (5 bases). V lost 4 bases to trimming and J lost 13 bases, with 29 bases between them. Looked up from germline, CDR1 is MGHRA and CDR2 is YSYEKL. The CDR3 length is 17 residues. The CDR3 spells CASSLTHGAGVYNGQFF. The DNA for the CDR3 is TGCGCCAGCAGCCTCACACATGGGGCTGGGGTATACAATGGACAGTTCTTC.

Note on this clonotype: One end of the junction varies from germline; a read error may be responsible. The chain joins TRBV11-2 to TRBJ2-7; D gene unclear. Per the germline V gene, CDR1 is SGHAT and CDR2 is FQNNGV. This CDR3 is built from 12 residues. The CDR3 DNA is TGTGCCAGCGGCCATGACATGCACGAGCAATACTTC. It translates to CASGHDMHEQYF.

This clonotype was seen only a few times. Germline and junction disagree at one end, which may indicate a read error. V is TRBV28 and J is TRBJ2-7; possibly TRBD2 for D (6 bases). The CDR3 runs 15 residues. The germline CDR1 and CDR2 sequences are MDHEN and SYDVKM. Here the CDR3 DNA reads TGTGCTAGCAGTTCACACACAGGAGGGTCCTACGAGCAGTACTTC. It codes for CASSSHTGGSYEQYF.

Worth noting for this clonotype: Relative to the germline gene, one junction end is altered; a read error may explain this. J is TRBJ2-2 and V is TRBV6-5; the D gene is possibly TRBD2 (5 bases). The CDR3 runs 13 residues. The germline CDR1 and CDR2 sequences are MNHEY and SVGAGI. In DNA form, the CDR3 reads TGTACCAGCAGTCCCACGTCCCCCGGGGAGCTGTTGTTT. This sequence encodes CTSSPTSPGELLF.

Comments on this clonotype: An end of the junction differs from the germline gene, which may be a read error. The rearrangement links TRBV4-2 to TRBJ2-7; 9 positions agree with TRBD2. CDR1 and CDR2 from the germline V gene are LGHNA and YNFKEQ. CDR3 length equals 15 residues. CDR3 in amino acids: CTSSKEAGGQYEQYF. Here the CDR3 DNA reads TGTACCAGCAGCAAGGAGGCGGGAGGGCAGTACGAGCAGTACTTC.

Concerning this clonotype itself: A much more abundant neighbour one base away suggests this may be a read error. This chain connects TRBV28 to TRBJ2-7; D is ambiguous. CDR3 length equals 13 residues. Germline assignment: CDR1 MDHEN and CDR2 SYDVKM. CDR3 in amino acids: CASTSGTTYVQYF. The CDR3 nucleotides read TGTGCCAGCACCTCGGGCACAACCTACGTGCAGTACTTC.

A remark on this clonotype: One junction end does not reproduce the germline sequence, and a read error may be involved. The rearrangement uses TRBV6-6 and TRBJ1-2; D gene uncertain. The CDR3 is made up of 13 amino acids. CDR1 MNHNY and CDR2 SVGAGI come from the germline V gene (reference sequence). This chain's CDR3 is CASTYMVLYGYTF. The CDR3 DNA reads as TGTGCCAGCACTTACATGGTTCTCTATGGCTACACCTTC.

Concerning this clonotype: A much larger clone differs by one base, so this may be a read error. The V call is TRBV5-1, the J call TRBJ2-5; unclear D gene. This CDR3 contains 15 residues. V was trimmed by 0 bases and J by 2 bases, leaving 11 bases between them. Germline CDR1 is SGHRS and CDR2 is YFSETQ. For the CDR3, the DNA is TGCGCCAGCAGCTTGGGAGTCGGGTTACAAGAGACCCAGTACTTC. This translates into CASSLGVGLQETQYF. The full variable domain, its missing parts supplied by reference TRBV5-1 and TRBJ2-5, is KAGVTQTPRYLIKTRGQQVTLSCSPISGHRSVSWYQQTPGQGLQFLFEYFSETQRNKGNFPGRFSGRQFSNSRSEMNVSTLELGDSALYLCASSLGVGLQETQYFGPGTRLLVL.